This TCR beta chain was retrieved from a study of blood T cells in healthy people across ages. Regarding the study as a whole: Naive CD4+ cells and diversity were both higher in long-lived donors than in aged donors.

Germline V CDR1 and CDR2: DFQATT, SNEGSKA (reference sequence). The CDR3 has 15 residues. V lost 5 bases and J lost 4; bases outside the gene matches: 10. As to this clonotype: Its matching antigen is unknown.

They isolated at least 7 million PBMCs from each sample. It was with a sample-barcoded 5' primer and a J-beta primer mix that a second PCR of roughly 7 to 12 cycles was run. TCRdb reprocessed the 5' RACE reads with MiXCR, giving one entry per CDR3 protein. The sample lists 600,000 to 850,000 distinct CDR3 sequences; around 25% were seen once. The sample was also linked to a second study, of T cells of mothers and their children. This second study notes: Detection yielded no persistent microchimeric T cell clones.

Input material: blood. The TCR comes from a boy between 5 and 17 years old in good health. The V gene is TRBV20-1, the J gene TRBJ2-1; 8 bases match TRBD1. The CDR3 coding sequence is TGCAGTGCTGGAAATCCGGGACAGGCATACAATGAGCAGTTCTTC. As protein: CSAGNPGQAYNEQFF.